Below are 9 T cell receptor beta chains sequenced from a single sample in a study of early T cells in non-severe SARS-CoV-2 infection. Each CDR3 protein is one row after TCRdb ran MiXCR on the 5' RACE reads. Among roughly 80,000 distinct CDR3 sequences, about 10% were seen once, and the ten largest hold about 12%. The sequenced sample was whole blood, obtained at baseline. The receptors were gathered from an adult who was a healthcare worker with PCR-confirmed SARS-CoV-2 infection or an uninfected control (not recorded which).

The gene calls are TRBV5-6 and TRBJ1-2; D unclear. The CDR3 has 14 amino acids. Germline lookup yields CDR1 SGHDT and CDR2 YYEEEE. V lost 1 base and J lost 4, with 11 bases in between. The CDR3 coding sequence is TGTGCCAGCAGCTTGTGGGCTGTCCGCTATGGCTACACCTTC. Protein sequence: CASSLWAVRYGYTF. Full variable domain (remainder filled in from reference TRBV5-6 and TRBJ1-2): DAGVTQSPTHLIKTRGQQVTLRCSPKSGHDTVSWYQQALGQGPQFIFQYYEEEERQRGNFPDRFSGHQFPNYSSELNVNALLLGDSALYLCASSLWAVRYGYTFGSGTRLTVV.

The chain is built from TRBV4-1 and TRBJ1-1; unclear D gene. Germline V CDR1 and CDR2: MGHRA, YSYEKL. CDR3 length equals 14 residues. Between the trimmed V and J ends, which lost 3 bases and 0 bases, there was a span of 8 bases. CDR3: CASSHIGLNTEAFF. The DNA for the CDR3 is TGCGCCAGCAGCCATATCGGCCTGAACACTGAAGCTTTCTTT.

The chain carries TRBV10-3 and TRBJ1-3; 8 positions agree with TRBD1. The CDR3 has 14 residues. Per germline, CDR1 ENHRY and CDR2 SYGVKD. J lost 0 bases, V lost 8 bases, and 3 bases had no gene match. The CDR3 here is CAIGTGYSGNTIYF. For the CDR3, the DNA is TGTGCCATCGGGACAGGCTACTCTGGAAACACCATATATTTT.

This clonotype was recorded at least ten times. The chain employs TRBV4-2 and TRBJ2-3, with TRBD2 matching 9 bases. The CDR3 totals 19 residues. V shed 0 bases, J shed 2 bases, and the junction held 12 bases outside the gene matches. Germline V gives CDR1 LGHNA, CDR2 YNFKEQ. CDR3: CASSQDSVGGGAYTDTQYF. The CDR3 bases are TGTGCCAGCAGCCAAGATAGCGTAGGCGGGGGGGCCTACACAGATACGCAGTATTTT.

This clonotype showed up many times. The chain links TRBV12-3 or TRBV12-4 to TRBJ1-4, with D perhaps matching TRBD1 (6 bases). V was shortened by 5 bases and J by 7 bases, with 8 bases between the two germline ends. This CDR3 comprises 12 residues. CDR3 DNA: TGTGCCAGCAGTAGGGACACTGAAAAACTGTTTTTT. Translation: CASSRDTEKLFF.

The J gene is TRBJ2-7, the V gene TRBV5-1, with D perhaps matching TRBD1 or TRBD2 (5 bases each). This CDR3 spans 14 amino acids. CDR1 is SGHRS, CDR2 YFSETQ, per germline. Trimming stripped 6 bases from V and 6 bases from J, with 19 bases between. CDR3 nucleotide sequence: TGCGCCAGCACCAGGACACCCGGGGCCAGCGAGCAGTACTTC. Encoded protein: CASTRTPGASEQYF.

In this sample, this clonotype turned up a few times. The V call is TRBV9, the J call TRBJ1-3; unclear D gene. This CDR3 is 15 amino acids long. V dropped 3 bases and J dropped 0 bases, with 10 bases sitting between them. CDR1 and CDR2 from the germline V gene are SGDLS and YYNGEE. DNA of the CDR3: TGTGCCAGCAGCGGCCGGGCCGTCTCTGGAAACACCATATATTTT. Its protein product is CASSGRAVSGNTIYF.

The rearrangement joins TRBV20-1 to TRBJ2-7, with 10 bases lining up with TRBD1. Germline lookup yields CDR1 DFQATT and CDR2 SNEGSKA (reference sequence). This CDR3 comprises 15 residues. Losses at the gene ends were 6 bases for V and 7 bases for J; bases not matched to a gene: 15. In DNA form, the CDR3 reads TGCAGTGCAGTGGACCCCGGGACAGGGGCGAGGGAGCAGTACTTC. Translating it yields CSAVDPGTGAREQYF.

This clonotype was seen repeatedly, ten times or more. The chain employs TRBV6-4 and TRBJ2-2; no reliable D call. CDR1 and CDR2 from the germline V gene are MRHNA and SNTAGT. The V gene lost 5 bases and the J gene lost 7 bases, with 11 bases spanning the gap. The CDR3 runs 13 residues. The DNA for the CDR3 is TGTGCCAGCAGTTCAACCTACGGCGGGGAGCTGTTTTTT. Translated, it gives CASSSTYGGELFF.